This TCR beta chain was found in a study of blood T cell repertoires in COVID-19. The overall study: The United States, Italy and Spain provided the acute and convalescent COVID-19 samples. The analysed material was cDNA or gDNA that came from T cells, B-cell-depleted T cells, or PBMCs.

Original processing methods: Reference gene primer amplification in the assay estimated nucleated cell counts. Some clones are missing from TCRdb's copy, which holds only in-frame ones; the method was immunoSEQ multiplex PCR. The V and J calls and clone size are taken from that table; D and trimming were inferred from the DNA. The table lists 40,000 to 50,000 clones, roughly 83% of them singletons. This sequence originates from a woman in her sixties with acute or convalescent COVID-19. The sequenced sample was peripheral blood.

DNA for the CDR3: TGCACCAGCAGCCAAGGGACTAGCGGGAGTCGGCGCCACAAAAACATTCAGTACTTC. This codes for CTSSQGTSGSRRHKNIQYF. The chain has TRBV1 and TRBJ2-4; TRBD2 was called by the table and not checked on the DNA. TRBV1 is annotated as a pseudogene. CDR3 length: 19 amino acids.